This T cell receptor beta chain was retrieved from a study of blood T cells in healthy people across ages. Germline V gene lookup returns CDR1 SQVTM and CDR2 ANQGSEA. The CDR3 loop spans 13 amino acids. Overall study findings and caveats: Long-lived donors exceeded aged donors in naive CD4+ cells and diversity.

This clonotype has just a few counts. Its antigen is unidentified. Then a second PCR, running about 6 to 11 cycles, was carried out with a sample-barcoded 5' primer and a J-beta primer mix. One entry per CDR3 protein, called by TCRdb with MiXCR from the 5' RACE reads. This table holds about 780,000 distinct CDR3 sequences, about half found once. The sequence came from a man older than 75 in good health. Sequencing used blood. The chain is built from TRBV29-1 and TRBJ2-5; TRBD2 is a possible D gene (5 bases). CDR3 amino acids: CSLRRTPQETQYF. CDR3 bases: TGCAGTCTCAGGAGGACTCCACAAGAGACCCAGTACTTC.